The 6 T cell receptor beta chains below come from one sample, sequenced in a study of shared clonotypes between healthy human individuals. Naive CD8 cells were CD45RO-negative, positively selected for CCR7, excluding terminally differentiated effector memory CD45RA+ cells. This table comes from immunoSEQ multiplex PCR, and its TCRdb copy is limited to in-frame clones, with some not included. Counted here are 1.5 million to 2.5 million clones, over 85% occurring once; the ten biggest clones make up approximately 1%. The sample consisted of naive CD8+ T cells sorted from blood. All receptors derive from a man aged 18-30 years in good health.

V gene TRBV5-1 combines with J gene TRBJ2-3, with 10 bases matching TRBD1. This CDR3 contains 16 residues. Germline CDR1 and CDR2: SGHRS and YFSETQ. After removal of 4 bases from V and 3 bases from J, the junction contained 8 bases not matched to a gene. The CDR3 DNA sequence: TGCGCCAGCAGCCCGGACAGGGGGATCCTTACAGATACGCAGTATTTT. This encodes CASSPDRGILTDTQYF.

CDR3 bases: TGTGCCAGCAGTTACGAGGGGACTCTCACTGAAGCTTTCTTT. It translates to CASSYEGTLTEAFF. The chain recombines TRBV6-5 with TRBJ1-1, with TRBD1 as a possible D gene (5 bases). The V gene lost 2 bases and the J gene lost 4 bases, with 11 bases spanning the gap. The germline CDR1 and CDR2 sequences are MNHEY and SVGAGI. This CDR3 contains 14 residues.

The chain links TRBV29-1 to TRBJ2-7; 8 bases are a match to TRBD1. Germline V gene data show CDR1 as SQVTM and CDR2 as ANQGSEA. V shed 8 bases and J 0 bases; nucleotides not matched to a gene: 6. CDR3 size: 13 residues. The CDR3 DNA follows: TGCAGCATATGGACAGGGAGCTCCTACGAGCAGTACTTC. Protein: CSIWTGSSYEQYF.

A word on this clone: The same CDR3 also results from other DNA sequences found in this sample. This chain joins TRBV7-2 and TRBJ2-1; D not resolved. The CDR3 length is 13 residues. Looked up from germline, CDR1 is SGHTA and CDR2 is FQGNSA. Trimming cost V 3 bases and J 4 bases, with 7 bases left between them. The CDR3 spells CASSFPTYNEQFF. CDR3 in DNA: TGTGCCAGCAGCTTCCCCACTTACAATGAGCAGTTCTTC.

This sequence joins TRBV5-8 and TRBJ1-5, with 9 bases fitting TRBD1. The CDR3 has 15 amino acids. Trimming at V came to 4 bases and at J to 5 bases, leaving 7 bases not matched to a gene. Germline V gene sequence: CDR1 SGHTS, CDR2 YDEGEE. Here the CDR3 DNA reads TGTGCCAGCAGCGGAGGACAGGGGCCTTATCAGCCCCAGCATTTT. Translating gives CASSGGQGPYQPQHF.

For this clone: The same CDR3 also results from other DNA sequences found in this sample. The chain has TRBV5-1 and TRBJ2-1; 7 bases map to TRBD2. The germline V gene has CDR1 SGHRS and CDR2 YFSETQ. CDR3 length: 15 amino acids. V was clipped by 1 base and J by 4 bases; unmatched bases: 5. The CDR3 bases are TGCGCCAGCAGCTTGCGCGGGGGTTCGTACAATGAGCAGTTCTTC. This gives the protein CASSLRGGSYNEQFF.